The clone carrying this T cell receptor beta chain was seen more than once but under ten times. The antigen is not known. Cells stained for CD3, CD4, CD8, CD45RA and CD27 were sorted into four subsets. EMRA cells were CD45RA+CD27-, and effector memory cells CD45RA-CD27-. The beta constant-region primer was an equimolar mix of two oligonucleotides covering TRBC1 and TRBC2. TCRdb processed the UMI-ligation and nested PCR reads anew with MiXCR; each CDR3 protein has one entry. This sample yields tens of thousands of distinct CDR3 sequences, of which about an eighth are seen a single time; around 23% belongs to the top ten. Trimming removed 5 bases at V and 2 bases at J, with 10 bases between. The CDR3 spans 14 residues. Germline V gives CDR1 MDHEN, CDR2 SYDVKM. This sample is part of a study of naive and memory T cell subsets. Study-level findings and limits: In naive cells, over 95% of TCR sequences were seen only once. TCR counts from RNA may reflect activation-linked expression changes.

This receptor was identified in a human donor in good health. Sequencing used effector memory CD4+ T cells from blood. Subset noted: effector memory, CD45RA- CD27-. This rearrangement joins TRBV28 to TRBJ1-5; the D is unclear. Written as DNA, the CDR3 is TGTGCCAGCAGTCCCGGGCAGGGCAATCAGCCCCAGCATTTT. It yields the protein CASSPGQGNQPQHF.